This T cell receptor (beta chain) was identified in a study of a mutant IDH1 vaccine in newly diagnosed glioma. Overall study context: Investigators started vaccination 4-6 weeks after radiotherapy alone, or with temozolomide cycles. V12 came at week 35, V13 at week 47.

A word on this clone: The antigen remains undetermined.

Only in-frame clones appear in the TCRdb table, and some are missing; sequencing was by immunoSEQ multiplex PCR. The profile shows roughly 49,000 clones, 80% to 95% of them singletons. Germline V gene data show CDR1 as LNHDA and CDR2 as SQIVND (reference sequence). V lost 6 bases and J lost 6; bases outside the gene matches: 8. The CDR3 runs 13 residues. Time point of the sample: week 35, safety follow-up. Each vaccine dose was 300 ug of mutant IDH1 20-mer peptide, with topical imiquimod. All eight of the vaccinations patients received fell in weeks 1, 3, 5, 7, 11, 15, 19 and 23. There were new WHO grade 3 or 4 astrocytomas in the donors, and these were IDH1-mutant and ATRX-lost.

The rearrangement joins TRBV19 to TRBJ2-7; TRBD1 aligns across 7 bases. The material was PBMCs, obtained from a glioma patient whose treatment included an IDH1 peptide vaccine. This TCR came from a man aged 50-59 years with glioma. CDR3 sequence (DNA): TGTGCCAGTAGGGAGACAGGGACGGTCGAGCAGTACTTC. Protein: CASRETGTVEQYF.